This T cell receptor (beta chain) was obtained from a study of response to subunit inactivated influenza vaccine. TCRdb reanalysed the RT-PCR reads using MiXCR and keeps one entry per CDR3 protein. The sample holds approximately 480,000 distinct CDR3 sequences; roughly 11% are singletons and the top ten take approximately 12%. There are many counts of this clonotype. The sequence derives from a man aged 45-65 years who received an inactivated influenza vaccine. This material consisted of PBMCs from blood, taken 45 days after vaccination.

CDR3 amino acids: CASSLDTGGYTF. In nucleotides, the CDR3 is TGTGCCAGCAGCTTAGATACAGGCGGCTACACCTTC. V usage is TRBV11-2 and J usage is TRBJ1-2; tentative D call: TRBD1 (5 bases). Per germline, CDR1 SGHAT and CDR2 FQNNGV. V was clipped by 0 bases and J by 8 bases, with 7 bases between them. The CDR3 covers 12 residues.